Below, one TCR beta chain is given with its context. The antigen remains undetermined. The CDR3 loop spans 17 amino acids. Germline V gene sequence: CDR1 SGHTA, CDR2 FQGNSA. Trimming cost V 1 base and J 5 bases, with 20 bases left between them. This sample stems from a study of shared clonotypes between healthy human individuals. For the study at large: Three plates were used per donor for CD4 naive, three for CD4 memory, two for CD8 naive and one for CD8 memory.

This was a deep-level run. An approximately 210 ng quantity of DNA, 30,000 to 35,000 T cell genomes, went into the sorted-subset replicate PCRs. Profiling relied on immunoSEQ multiplex PCR, and the TCRdb table lists in-frame clones only, not all of them. The table records about 2.4 million clones, roughly 93% of them present only once. Whole-study results and caveats: Lower generation probabilities were found for non-shared clonotypes than for those shared by all four donors.

The V and J genes are TRBV7-2 and TRBJ2-5; D possibly uses TRBD1 or TRBD2 (6 bases each). The sequenced sample consisted of naive CD4+ T cells from PBMCs. Stated subset: CD45RA+ positively selected. The TCR originated in a man aged 18-30 years in good health. Some clones in this sample may be carry-over from other donors' samples. CDR3 DNA: TGTGCCAGCAGCTTAGGTAGAGGGGGGCCGATCCGGGAGACCCAGTACTTC. It is translated as CASSLGRGGPIRETQYF. Using reference TRBV7-2 and TRBJ2-5 for the parts outside the CDR3, the full variable domain is GAGVSQSPSNKVTEKGKDVELRCDPISGHTALYWYRQSLGQGLEFLIYFQGNSAPDKSGLPSDRFSAERTGGSVSTLTIQRTQQEDSAVYLCASSLGRGGPIRETQYFGPGTRLLVL.